These 16 T cell receptor beta chains originate from one sample sequenced in a study of blood T cell repertoires in COVID-19. Generated by immunoSEQ multiplex PCR, the TCRdb table keeps only in-frame clones and is missing some. The table records about 100,000 clones, approximately 86% of them present only once. Sequenced: peripheral blood. Source of these receptors: a man older than 75 with active or convalescent COVID-19.

This clone was counted a few times. J is TRBJ2-2 and V is TRBV10-3; D remains ambiguous. In germline, CDR1 is ENHRY, CDR2 SYGVKD. This CDR3 is 11 amino acids long. V was cut by 6 bases and J by 6 bases, with 5 bases left in between. CDR3 coding DNA: TGTGCCATCAGCCGTCCCGGGGAGCTGTTTTTT. This encodes CAISRPGELFF.

For this clone: The conserved final phenylalanine or tryptophan is absent from the CDR3, which likely points to a read error. The limits of the CDR3 on the DNA are not certain, so only TCRdb's listed CDR3 is given. The chain employs TRBV24-1 and TRBJ1-4; the D call TRBD1 from the table was never checked on the DNA. The CDR3 contains 12 residues when both ends are counted. Germline loops: CDR1 KGHDR, CDR2 SFDVKD. The CDR3 loop is CATSDTHRGKAI.

The rearrangement joins TRBV5-1 to TRBJ2-7; 9 bases are a match to TRBD1. CDR1 and CDR2 (germline): SGHRS, YFSETQ. J lost 2 bases, V lost 3 bases, and 9 bases had no gene match. The CDR3 totals 16 residues. Here the CDR3 reads CASSSNSGTGPYEQYF. CDR3 nucleotides: TGCGCCAGCAGCTCTAATTCCGGGACAGGGCCCTACGAGCAGTACTTC.

The chain is built from TRBV4-2 and TRBJ1-3; D possibly corresponds to TRBD1 (5 bases). Germline V gives CDR1 LGHNA, CDR2 YNFKEQ. The CDR3 is 20 residues long. Trimming removed 0 bases from V and 0 bases from J, with 21 bases in between. In DNA form, the CDR3 reads TGTGCCAGCAGCCAAGATGTGGGAGGACAATTTGCCACCTCTGGAAACACCATATATTTT. Its translation is CASSQDVGGQFATSGNTIYF.

The chain employs TRBV7-8 and TRBJ1-2, with D hard to call. The germline V and J ends were trimmed by 1 base and 5 bases, with 8 bases remaining between them. Germline assignment: CDR1 SGHVS and CDR2 FQNEAQ. The CDR3 contains 13 residues. The CDR3, as DNA: TGTGCCAGCAGCTTAGAACAGATTTATGGCTACACCTTC. Translated: CASSLEQIYGYTF.

This chain uses TRBV7-2 with TRBJ2-1; 10 bases are a match to TRBD1. The V gene end was trimmed by 5 bases and the J gene end by 7 bases; junction bases not matched to a gene: 11. CDR3 length equals 16 residues. In germline, CDR1 is SGHTA, CDR2 FQGNSA. CDR3 nucleotides: TGTGCCAGCAGCCAGACAGGGGGCGCCGTTTGGAATGAGCAGTTCTTC. Translation: CASSQTGGAVWNEQFF.

This rearrangement joins TRBV4-1 to TRBJ1-1; D may be TRBD1 (6 bases). CDR1 MGHRA and CDR2 YSYEKL come from the germline V gene. V lost 0 bases and J 1 base, leaving 15 bases between the germline ends. The CDR3 sequence is 17 residues long. The CDR3 protein is CASSQDDRKSWNTEAFF. The CDR3 nucleotides are TGCGCCAGCAGCCAAGACGACAGGAAAAGCTGGAACACTGAAGCTTTCTTT.

The rearrangement joins TRBV27 to TRBJ1-4; TRBD1 agrees at 7 bases. With 5 bases clipped from V and 7 bases from J, the junction kept 7 bases outside the gene matches. CDR1 is MNHEY, CDR2 SMNVEV, per germline (reference sequence). The CDR3 has 14 amino acids. The CDR3: CASSRQGVTEKLFF. In nucleotides, the CDR3 is TGTGCCAGCAGTAGACAGGGTGTTACTGAAAAACTGTTTTTT.

This clone was counted a single time. This chain connects TRBV7-2 to TRBJ2-1, with TRBD2 identical over 10 bases. The CDR3 is made up of 17 amino acids. Trimming took 5 bases from V and 2 from J; bases not matched to a gene: 9. Germline CDR1 is SGHTA and CDR2 is FQGNSA. This CDR3 reads CASSPTSGLAAYNEQFF. DNA for the CDR3: TGTGCCAGCAGCCCTACGAGCGGACTAGCGGCCTACAATGAGCAGTTCTTC. Full variable domain (outside the CDR3, taken from reference TRBV7-2 and TRBJ2-1): GAGVSQSPSNKVTEKGKDVELRCDPISGHTALYWYRQSLGQGLEFLIYFQGNSAPDKSGLPSDRFSAERTGGSVSTLTIQRTQQEDSAVYLCASSPTSGLAAYNEQFFGPGTRLTVL.

This clone was picked up a small number of times. V usage is TRBV9 and J usage is TRBJ1-1; D gene uncertain. CDR3 length equals 14 residues. The ends were cut back, 3 bases at V and 1 base at J, with 10 bases in the middle. Germline CDR1 reads SGDLS; CDR2 reads YYNGEE. The CDR3: CASSAGQRNTEAFF. The CDR3 nucleotides read TGTGCCAGCAGCGCAGGCCAGAGGAACACTGAAGCTTTCTTT. The whole variable domain, filled in from reference TRBV9 and TRBJ1-1, reads DSGVTQTPKHLITATGQRVTLRCSPRSGDLSVYWYQQSLDQGLQFLIQYYNGEERAKGNILERFSAQQFPDLHSELNLSSLELGDSALYFCASSAGQRNTEAFFGQGTRLTVV.

This clone appeared a few times. The V call is TRBV7-9, the J call TRBJ2-5; TRBD2 aligns across 7 bases. J was trimmed by 1 base and V by 5 bases; bases with no gene match: 13. This CDR3 contains 17 residues. CDR1 is SEHNR and CDR2 is FQNEAQ in the germline V gene (reference sequence). CDR3 coding DNA: TGTGCCAGCAGCCGCCCTCGGGGGGACCACCTCCAAGAGACCCAGTACTTC. Amino acids: CASSRPRGDHLQETQYF.

V usage is TRBV5-1 and J usage is TRBJ1-1, with D perhaps TRBD1 (5 bases). The CDR3 is 14 amino acids. CDR1 and CDR2 from the germline V gene are SGHRS and YFSETQ. The V gene lost 0 bases and the J gene lost 0 bases, with 6 bases spanning the gap. The CDR3, as DNA: TGCGCCAGCAGCTTGGACAGGCTGAACACTGAAGCTTTCTTT. This sequence encodes CASSLDRLNTEAFF.

The chain uses TRBV28 and TRBJ1-2; 8 positions match TRBD1. Germline V gene lookup returns CDR1 MDHEN and CDR2 SYDVKM. V trimming: 4 bases; J trimming: 4 bases; junction bases outside the gene matches: 2. This CDR3 has 13 amino acids. The CDR3 loop reads CASSSQGGYGYTF. The CDR3 DNA is TGTGCCAGCAGTTCACAGGGGGGCTATGGCTACACCTTC.

The chain employs TRBV7-9 and TRBJ2-1; TRBD2 aligns across 7 bases. The ends lost 4 bases at V and 8 bases at J; junction bases unmatched: 8. The CDR3 loop spans 14 amino acids. Germline V CDR1 and CDR2: SEHNR, FQNEAQ (reference sequence). The CDR3 reads CASSSPGLPHEQFF. The DNA for the CDR3 is TGTGCCAGCAGCTCCCCGGGACTACCTCATGAGCAGTTCTTC.

The gene calls are TRBV5-5 and TRBJ1-5; D is unclear. V lost 4 bases to trimming and J lost 2 bases, with 13 bases between them. CDR1 is SGHKS, CDR2 YYEKEE, per germline (reference sequence). This CDR3 region has 15 residues. This chain's CDR3 is CASSKGTVGNQPQHF. CDR3 in DNA: TGTGCCAGCAGCAAAGGAACAGTGGGCAATCAGCCCCAGCATTTT.

The gene calls are TRBV4-3 and TRBJ2-7, with TRBD2 identical over 13 bases. V lost 1 base to trimming and J lost 2 bases; unmatched junction nucleotides: 5. Germline V gene sequence: CDR1 LGHNA, CDR2 YSLEER. This CDR3 comprises 17 residues. As DNA, the CDR3 is TGCGCCAGCAGCCAAGCCTTGGGACTAGCGGGAACCTACGAGCAGTACTTC. Translated, it gives CASSQALGLAGTYEQYF.